This TCR beta chain derives from a study of blood T cell repertoires in COVID-19. Whole-study context: The origin of the acute and convalescent COVID-19 samples was the United States, Italy and Spain. PBMCs, B-cell-depleted T cells, or T cells were the source of the cDNA or gDNA that made up the material.

Authors' processing steps: The assay estimated nucleated cells by amplifying reference gene primers. Clones were sequenced by immunoSEQ multiplex PCR, and TCRdb holds only the in-frame ones, with some missing. For V, J and clone size, that table is used; D and trimming come from the DNA. The sample yields a few hundred thousand clones, 89% seen once. V lost 7 bases and J 6 bases, leaving 6 bases between the germline ends. This CDR3 contains 11 residues. The receptor was derived from a woman aged 40 to 50 who had recovered from COVID-19. Sequencing was performed on peripheral blood. V is TRBV12-3 or TRBV12-4 and J is TRBJ2-2; D is unclear. The CDR3: CASTAAGELFF. CDR3 bases: TGTGCCAGCACGGCGGCCGGGGAGCTGTTTTTT.